This is a list of T cell receptor beta chains from one sample in a study of OX40 agonist ivuxolimab in advanced cancers. This table comes from immunoSEQ multiplex PCR, and its TCRdb copy is limited to in-frame clones, with some not included. The sample consists of around 22,000 clones, about 83% of them appearing once. This material consisted of CD4+ or CD8+ T cells sorted from blood, taken in a trial of the OX40 agonist ivuxolimab. The receptors stem from an adult with an advanced solid tumor such as melanoma, head and neck, liver or kidney cancer. The CDR3 runs from the conserved cysteine through the conserved F or W. D genes are given only for firm matches. Not all rows give a size; the values are once, few, many and, for expanded clones, a class.

J | size | D | V | DNA | CDR3
TRBJ2-2 | NA | NA | TRBV7-6 | TGTGCCAGCAGCTCCAGGGAAATCTCGAACACCGGGGAGCTGTTTTTT | CASSSREISNTGELFF
TRBJ2-7 | NA | TRBD1 | TRBV5-8 | TGTGCCAGCAGCTTGATGTCCGGGACAGGCAACTACGAGCAGTACTTC | CASSLMSGTGNYEQYF
TRBJ1-1 | NA | TRBD1 | TRBV13 | TGTGCCAGCAGCCCTATTGGACAGGGTGGAACTGAAGCTTTCTTT | CASSPIGQGGTEAFF
TRBJ2-1 | NA | TRBD1 | TRBV27 | TGTGCCAGCAGGGGGACAGGGGTTTCTTTCTTC | CASRGTGVSFF
TRBJ2-7 | NA | NA | TRBV5-4 | TGTGCCAGCAGCACACAAGGCCCGGCGGCCTACGAGCAGTACTTC | CASSTQGPAAYEQYF
TRBJ1-1 | NA | NA | TRBV7-9 | TGTGCCAGCAGCCCCGCAAGAAGAGCCACTGAAGCTTTCTTT | CASSPARRATEAFF
TRBJ2-7 | NA | NA | TRBV7-9 | TGTGCCAGCAGCTCCGGGGCAACCTACGAGCAGTACTTC | CASSSGATYEQYF
TRBJ1-2 | NA | NA | TRBV7-2 | TGCGCCAGCAGCTACGGACAGCCTGGCTACACCTTC | CASSYGQPGYTF
TRBJ2-3 | NA | NA | TRBV27 | TGTGCCAGCAGTTTATCGCGTCTGGTCACAGATACGCAGTATTTT | CASSLSRLVTDTQYF
TRBJ2-7 | NA | TRBD2 | TRBV4-1 | TGCGCCAGCAGCCCAAAAAGTACTAGCGGGGTCTACGAGCAGTACTTC | CASSPKSTSGVYEQYF
TRBJ2-7 | NA | TRBD2 | TRBV5-4 | TGTGCCAGCAGCCCATCGGCTAGCGGGGGCTACGAGCAGTACTTC | CASSPSASGGYEQYF
TRBJ2-7 | few | NA | TRBV27 | TGTGCCAGCAGTGCAACGACAGAGGCCGAGCAGTACTTC | CASSATTEAEQYF
TRBJ2-1 | NA | NA | TRBV5-6 | TGTGCCAGCAGCTTACCCGCCGCGGAGCAGTTCTTC | CASSLPAAEQFF
TRBJ2-7 | NA | NA | TRBV19 | TGTGCCAGTAGACCTAGCGCTGGCTCCTACGAGCAGTACTTC | CASRPSAGSYEQYF
TRBJ2-5 | NA | TRBD1 | TRBV7-9 | TGTGCCAGCAGCCCCCGACAGGGGAAACTCCAAGAGACCCAGTACTTC | CASSPRQGKLQETQYF
TRBJ2-1 | NA | TRBD1 | TRBV6-1 | TGTGCCAGCAGTCTGGGACAGGCGTCCTACAATGAGCAGTTCTTC | CASSLGQASYNEQFF
TRBJ2-2 | NA | NA | TRBV5-1 | TGCGCCAGCAGCTTGGCTGGAACCGGGGAGCTGTTTTTT | CASSLAGTGELFF
TRBJ2-3 | NA | TRBD2 | TRBV7-9 | TGTGCCAGCAGCTTTAGCGGGGGGGCTGATACGCAGTATTTT | CASSFSGGADTQYF
TRBJ2-1 | NA | NA | TRBV4-2 | TGTGCCAGCAGCCAAGAAGGGGGGGGCCGGAGGGATGAGCAGTTCTTC | CASSQEGGGRRDEQFF
TRBJ1-2 | medium-sized | NA | TRBV2 | TGTGCCAGCAGCGGGACGGATGCTTATGGCTACACCTTC | CASSGTDAYGYTF
TRBJ1-5 | NA | NA | TRBV27 | TGTGCCAGCAGTTTAACAGGGATCCAGCCCCAGCATTTT | CASSLTGIQPQHF
TRBJ2-1 | NA | TRBD1 | TRBV7-9 | TGTGCCAGCAGCTTAGAGCGGCAGGGGGCAGGTGAGCAGTTCTTC | CASSLERQGAGEQFF
TRBJ2-3 | NA | NA | TRBV9 | TGTGCCAGCAGCGCCGGGACACTAGTAGATACGCAGTATTTT | CASSAGTLVDTQYF
TRBJ2-5 | NA | NA | TRBV9 | TGTGCCAGCAGCCACAATCTAGGGGGGCGGCTAGCGGTATCATATGAGGAGACCCAGTACTTC | CASSHNLGGRLAVSYEETQYF
TRBJ2-1 | once | TRBD1 | TRBV6-5 | TGTGCCAGCAGTTACGACGGGACAGGGTCCTACAATGAGCAGTTCTTC | CASSYDGTGSYNEQFF
TRBJ2-7 | once | NA | TRBV2 | TGTGCCAGCGATGGGGGCAGTGGCTACGAGCAGTACTTC | CASDGGSGYEQYF
TRBJ1-5 | NA | NA | TRBV6-1 | TGTGCCAGCAGTGAATCTCCATATAATCAGCCCCAGCATTTT | CASSESPYNQPQHF
TRBJ2-7 | NA | TRBD1 | TRBV27 | TGTGCCAGCAGTTTATCCCTCCTCGGACAGGGGGGGACCTACGAGCAGTACTTC | CASSLSLLGQGGTYEQYF
TRBJ2-1 | NA | NA | TRBV9 | TGTGCCAGCAGCGTAGATGCCCCAGTCGATGAGCAGTTCTTC | CASSVDAPVDEQFF
TRBJ2-2 | NA | NA | TRBV11-2 | TGTGCCAGCAGTTGGAATACCGGGGAGCTGTTTTTT | CASSWNTGELFF
TRBJ2-2 | NA | NA | TRBV10-3 | TGTGCCATCAGGGTTGAGGGAGGCACCGGGGAGCTGTTTTTT | CAIRVEGGTGELFF
TRBJ1-2 | once | NA | TRBV5-1 | TGCGCCAGCAGCTTTAGCTACGGATCCCTCTATGGCTACACCTTC | CASSFSYGSLYGYTF
TRBJ2-1 | once | TRBD2 | TRBV9 | TGTGCCAGCAGCCCCCGGACTAGCGGGAGAGGGGAGCAGTTCTTC | CASSPRTSGRGEQFF
TRBJ2-7 | NA | TRBD2 | TRBV11-3 | TGTGCCAGCAGCTTAGATCCTAGCGGTACCTACGAGCAGTACTTC | CASSLDPSGTYEQYF
TRBJ1-2 | once | TRBD1 | TRBV5-6 | TGTGCTTCTCACAGGGGTAACTATGGCTACACCTTC | CASHRGNYGYTF
TRBJ2-1 | NA | TRBD2 | TRBV9 | TGTGCCAGCAGCGTAGTTAGCGGGAACAATGAGCAGTTCTTC | CASSVVSGNNEQFF
TRBJ2-7 | NA | NA | TRBV2 | TGTGCCTCAGGGAAGGGGTCCTACGAGCAGTACTTC | CASGKGSYEQYF
TRBJ2-7 | NA | TRBD1 | TRBV27 | TGTGCCAGCAGTTTATTAGGGACAGGGGTCCCCTACGAGCAGTACTTC | CASSLLGTGVPYEQYF
TRBJ2-2 | NA | NA | TRBV29-1 | TGCAGCGCCACGCAAGGGACCGGGGAGCTGTTTTTT | CSATQGTGELFF
TRBJ2-2 | NA | NA | TRBV7-3 | TGTGCCAGCAGCCCCACCCCCGACAGCACCGGGGAGCTGTTTTTT | CASSPTPDSTGELFF
TRBJ2-7 | NA | NA | TRBV9 | TGTGCCAGCAGCTCTCCGACGACCTACAACCGAAGCTACGAGCAGTACTTC | CASSSPTTYNRSYEQYF
TRBJ1-3 | NA | NA | TRBV6-5 | TGTGCCAGCAGTTACTCGGGAGGGGACGGAAACACCATATATTTT | CASSYSGGDGNTIYF
TRBJ2-1 | NA | TRBD2 | TRBV11-2 | TGTGCCAGCAGCTCCCGCGGGGGGGGGAATGAGCAGTTCTTC | CASSSRGGGNEQFF
TRBJ2-2 | NA | NA | TRBV5-1 | TGCGCCAGCACTTTGATCTCGGGTAGTGGCGGGGAGCTGTTTTTT | CASTLISGSGGELFF
TRBJ2-7 | many | TRBD2 | TRBV27 | TGTGCCAGCAGCCCGACTAGCGAGTACGAGCAGTACTTC | CASSPTSEYEQYF
TRBJ2-2 | NA | NA | TRBV7-2 | TGTGCCAGCAGAAGGGAGCGGGTGACCGGGGAGCTGTTTTTT | CASRRERVTGELFF
TRBJ2-4 | once | TRBD2 | TRBV11-2 | TGTGCCAGCAGCTTACGGCTAGCGGGGGGATACAACATTCAGTACTTC | CASSLRLAGGYNIQYF
TRBJ2-4 | NA | TRBD1 | TRBV18 | TGTGCCAGCTCGGGGGACAGCGACTACAAAAACATTCAGTACTTC | CASSGDSDYKNIQYF
TRBJ1-1 | NA | NA | TRBV11-3 | TGTGCCAGCAGCTTAGACAGGGCTGAAGCTTTCTTT | CASSLDRAEAFF
TRBJ2-3 | NA | NA | TRBV5-6 | TGTGCCAGCAGCTTTGGAGGGAGAGCCACAGATACGCAGTATTTT | CASSFGGRATDTQYF
TRBJ1-1 | NA | NA | TRBV28 | TGTGCCAGCAGTTCCTTGGGCGAGGACACTGAAGCTTTCTTT | CASSSLGEDTEAFF